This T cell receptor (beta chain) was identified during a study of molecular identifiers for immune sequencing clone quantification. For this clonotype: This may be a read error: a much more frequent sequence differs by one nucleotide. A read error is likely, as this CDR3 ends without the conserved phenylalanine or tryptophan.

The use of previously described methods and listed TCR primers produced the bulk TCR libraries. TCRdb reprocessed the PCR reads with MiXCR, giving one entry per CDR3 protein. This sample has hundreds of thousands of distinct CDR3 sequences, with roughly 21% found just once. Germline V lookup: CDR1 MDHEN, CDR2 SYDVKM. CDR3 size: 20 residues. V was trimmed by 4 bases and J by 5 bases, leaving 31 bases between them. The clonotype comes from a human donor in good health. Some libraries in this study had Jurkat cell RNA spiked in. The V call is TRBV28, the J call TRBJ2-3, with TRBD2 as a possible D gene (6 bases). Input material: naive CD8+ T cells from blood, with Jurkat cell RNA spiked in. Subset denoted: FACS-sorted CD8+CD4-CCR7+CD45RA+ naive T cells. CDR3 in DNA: TGTGCCAGCAGTTCCCCTACTGGCGGGGCACAGGCCCTGTTGGTAGATACGCAGTATCTT. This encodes CASSSPTGGAQALLVDTQYL.